These T cell receptor beta chains were read from a single sample in a study of sequential checkpoint blockade in melanoma. Produced via immunoSEQ multiplex PCR; TCRdb's table is partial and in-frame only. The sample carries 4,200 or so clones, approximately 21% recorded once. The sequences come from tumor tissue (inferred from file names), collected from a patient given nivolumab and ipilimumab in sequence. All receptors come from a human donor with melanoma. The CDR3 runs from the conserved cysteine through the conserved F or W. The order of the fields is clone size, V gene, J gene, D gene, CDR3 protein, CDR3 DNA. D genes are given only for firm matches. Size is stated for part of the rows, as once, few or many counts, or as a class when the clone is expanded.

NA	TRBV6-8	TRBJ1-2	NA	CASSPGLNYGYTF	TGTGCCAGCAGTCCTGGTCTTAACTATGGCTACACCTTC
medium-sized	TRBV11-3	TRBJ2-2	NA	CASSSSHTNTGELFF	TGTGCCAGCAGCTCCTCACACACTAACACCGGGGAGCTGTTTTTT
few	TRBV6-8	TRBJ1-5	NA	CASSYSRGNQPQHF	TGTGCCAGCAGTTACTCGCGGGGTAATCAGCCCCAGCATTTT
NA	TRBV9	TRBJ2-5	TRBD2	CASSQTLAGGETQYF	TGTGCCAGCAGCCAGACACTAGCGGGCGGAGAGACCCAGTACTTC
NA	TRBV5-1	TRBJ2-3	TRBD2	CASRLPGGTDTQYF	TGCGCCAGCAGACTTCCCGGGGGGACCGATACGCAGTATTTT
NA	TRBV19	TRBJ1-2	NA	CASSMRAGYGYTF	TGTGCCAGTAGTATGAGGGCAGGCTATGGCTACACCTTC
many	TRBV2	TRBJ1-4	NA	CASSVRATGEKLFF	TGTGCCAGCAGTGTCCGGGCTACAGGGGAAAAACTGTTTTTT
NA	TRBV6-8	TRBJ1-1	NA	CASRRTNTEAFF	TGTGCCAGCCGGAGAACGAACACTGAAGCTTTCTTT
NA	TRBV30	TRBJ1-2	NA	CAWSGQGPYGYTF	TGTGCCTGGAGTGGTCAGGGCCCCTATGGCTACACCTTC
medium-sized	TRBV11-3	TRBJ1-4	NA	CASSLIQGNEKLFF	TGTGCCAGCAGCTTGATACAGGGCAATGAAAAACTGTTTTTT
few	TRBV11-3	TRBJ2-1	NA	CASSPGGAGDEQFF	TGTGCCAGCAGCCCAGGGGGAGCGGGGGATGAGCAGTTCTTC
NA	TRBV16	TRBJ1-2	NA	CASSQSTGIYGYTF	TGTGCCAGCAGCCAATCCACAGGGATCTATGGCTACACCTTC
medium-sized	TRBV11-3	TRBJ2-7	TRBD1	CASSSAGTGLHEQYF	TGTGCCAGCAGCTCCGCCGGGACAGGGTTGCACGAGCAGTACTTC
few	TRBV28	TRBJ2-3	TRBD1	CASSAWDRGRDTQYF	TGTGCCAGCAGTGCCTGGGACAGGGGTAGAGATACGCAGTATTTT
NA	TRBV12-5	TRBJ2-3	TRBD1	CASGFLTTDRSTDTQYF	TGTGCTAGTGGTTTTCTGACAACGGACAGGAGCACAGATACGCAGTATTTT
few	TRBV6-8	TRBJ1-3	NA	CASSHTGASGNTIYF	TGTGCCAGCAGCCATACCGGGGCCTCTGGAAACACCATATATTTT